Reported below is one T cell receptor (beta chain). The sample originates from a study of patients and donors after allogeneic stem cell transplantation. V was shortened by 6 bases and J by 13 bases, with 13 bases between the two germline ends. The CDR3 extends over 12 amino acids. TCRdb independently ran MiXCR on the RT-PCR reads; one entry per CDR3 protein. The table includes approximately 200,000 distinct CDR3 sequences, 41% detected once. The receptor was isolated from a human donor who was either an allogeneic HSCT recipient or a stem cell or donor lymphocyte infusion donor (not recorded which). It is not recorded whose cells these are; they may come from a transplant donor. The material sequenced was blood, either unsorted or a sorted T cell fraction (not recorded which). The rearrangement joins TRBV12-3 or TRBV12-4 to TRBJ1-6, with unresolved D. The CDR3 nucleotides are TGTGCCAGCAGCCCCCCTCTCGCTCCCCTCCACTTT. As protein: CASSPPLAPLHF.